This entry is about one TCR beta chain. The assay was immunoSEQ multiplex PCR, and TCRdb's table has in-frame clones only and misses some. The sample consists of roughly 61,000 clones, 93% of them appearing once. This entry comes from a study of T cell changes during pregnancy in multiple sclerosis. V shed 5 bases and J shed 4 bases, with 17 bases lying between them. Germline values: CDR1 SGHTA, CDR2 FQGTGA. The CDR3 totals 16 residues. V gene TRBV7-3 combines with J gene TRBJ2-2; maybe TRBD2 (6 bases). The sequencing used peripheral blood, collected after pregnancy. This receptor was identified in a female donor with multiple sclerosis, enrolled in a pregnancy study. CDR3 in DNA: TGTGCCAGCAGCCTCAGGGAGGTGGGGATCACCGGGGAGCTGTTTTTT. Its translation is CASSLREVGITGELFF.